The sequence of this TCR beta chain was determined in a study of OX40 agonist ivuxolimab in advanced cancers. Study summary: The patients received agonistic anti-OX40 (CD134) antibody ivuxolimab.

TCRdb keeps only in-frame clones here, not all; method: immunoSEQ multiplex PCR. Of tens of thousands of clones in the sample, approximately 78% were seen once. The CDR3 contains 13 residues. Germline-derived CDR1 and CDR2 are SQVTM and ANQGSEA. V shed 3 bases and J shed 0 bases, with 6 bases lying between them. The source was CD4+ or CD8+ T cells sorted from blood, collected in a trial of the OX40 agonist ivuxolimab. This sequence was found in an adult with an advanced solid tumor such as melanoma, head and neck, liver or kidney cancer. The gene calls are TRBV29-1 and TRBJ1-5; D unclear. The CDR3 DNA follows: TGCAGCGTTGAGGTAGATAGCAATCAGCCCCAGCATTTT. It specifies CSVEVDSNQPQHF.